The T cell receptor (beta chain) under discussion was sequenced for a study of T cell repertoires in cytomegalovirus infection. The germline V gene encodes CDR1 LGHNA and CDR2 YNFKEQ. This CDR3 has 15 amino acids. V was clipped by 0 bases and J by 3 bases, with 10 bases between them. A single record per CDR3 protein comes from TCRdb applying MiXCR to the reads. The table lists fewer than 550,000 distinct CDR3 sequences, about 33% of them singletons. This sequence was found in a human donor in good health (CMV status not recorded). Some clones in this sample may be carry-over from other donors' samples. The rearrangement uses TRBV4-2 and TRBJ2-3; D is uncertain. The sequenced material came from PBMCs. The CDR3 bases are TGTGCCAGCAGCCAAGAGACGATGGGTACAGATACGCAGTATTTT. It codes for CASSQETMGTDTQYF.